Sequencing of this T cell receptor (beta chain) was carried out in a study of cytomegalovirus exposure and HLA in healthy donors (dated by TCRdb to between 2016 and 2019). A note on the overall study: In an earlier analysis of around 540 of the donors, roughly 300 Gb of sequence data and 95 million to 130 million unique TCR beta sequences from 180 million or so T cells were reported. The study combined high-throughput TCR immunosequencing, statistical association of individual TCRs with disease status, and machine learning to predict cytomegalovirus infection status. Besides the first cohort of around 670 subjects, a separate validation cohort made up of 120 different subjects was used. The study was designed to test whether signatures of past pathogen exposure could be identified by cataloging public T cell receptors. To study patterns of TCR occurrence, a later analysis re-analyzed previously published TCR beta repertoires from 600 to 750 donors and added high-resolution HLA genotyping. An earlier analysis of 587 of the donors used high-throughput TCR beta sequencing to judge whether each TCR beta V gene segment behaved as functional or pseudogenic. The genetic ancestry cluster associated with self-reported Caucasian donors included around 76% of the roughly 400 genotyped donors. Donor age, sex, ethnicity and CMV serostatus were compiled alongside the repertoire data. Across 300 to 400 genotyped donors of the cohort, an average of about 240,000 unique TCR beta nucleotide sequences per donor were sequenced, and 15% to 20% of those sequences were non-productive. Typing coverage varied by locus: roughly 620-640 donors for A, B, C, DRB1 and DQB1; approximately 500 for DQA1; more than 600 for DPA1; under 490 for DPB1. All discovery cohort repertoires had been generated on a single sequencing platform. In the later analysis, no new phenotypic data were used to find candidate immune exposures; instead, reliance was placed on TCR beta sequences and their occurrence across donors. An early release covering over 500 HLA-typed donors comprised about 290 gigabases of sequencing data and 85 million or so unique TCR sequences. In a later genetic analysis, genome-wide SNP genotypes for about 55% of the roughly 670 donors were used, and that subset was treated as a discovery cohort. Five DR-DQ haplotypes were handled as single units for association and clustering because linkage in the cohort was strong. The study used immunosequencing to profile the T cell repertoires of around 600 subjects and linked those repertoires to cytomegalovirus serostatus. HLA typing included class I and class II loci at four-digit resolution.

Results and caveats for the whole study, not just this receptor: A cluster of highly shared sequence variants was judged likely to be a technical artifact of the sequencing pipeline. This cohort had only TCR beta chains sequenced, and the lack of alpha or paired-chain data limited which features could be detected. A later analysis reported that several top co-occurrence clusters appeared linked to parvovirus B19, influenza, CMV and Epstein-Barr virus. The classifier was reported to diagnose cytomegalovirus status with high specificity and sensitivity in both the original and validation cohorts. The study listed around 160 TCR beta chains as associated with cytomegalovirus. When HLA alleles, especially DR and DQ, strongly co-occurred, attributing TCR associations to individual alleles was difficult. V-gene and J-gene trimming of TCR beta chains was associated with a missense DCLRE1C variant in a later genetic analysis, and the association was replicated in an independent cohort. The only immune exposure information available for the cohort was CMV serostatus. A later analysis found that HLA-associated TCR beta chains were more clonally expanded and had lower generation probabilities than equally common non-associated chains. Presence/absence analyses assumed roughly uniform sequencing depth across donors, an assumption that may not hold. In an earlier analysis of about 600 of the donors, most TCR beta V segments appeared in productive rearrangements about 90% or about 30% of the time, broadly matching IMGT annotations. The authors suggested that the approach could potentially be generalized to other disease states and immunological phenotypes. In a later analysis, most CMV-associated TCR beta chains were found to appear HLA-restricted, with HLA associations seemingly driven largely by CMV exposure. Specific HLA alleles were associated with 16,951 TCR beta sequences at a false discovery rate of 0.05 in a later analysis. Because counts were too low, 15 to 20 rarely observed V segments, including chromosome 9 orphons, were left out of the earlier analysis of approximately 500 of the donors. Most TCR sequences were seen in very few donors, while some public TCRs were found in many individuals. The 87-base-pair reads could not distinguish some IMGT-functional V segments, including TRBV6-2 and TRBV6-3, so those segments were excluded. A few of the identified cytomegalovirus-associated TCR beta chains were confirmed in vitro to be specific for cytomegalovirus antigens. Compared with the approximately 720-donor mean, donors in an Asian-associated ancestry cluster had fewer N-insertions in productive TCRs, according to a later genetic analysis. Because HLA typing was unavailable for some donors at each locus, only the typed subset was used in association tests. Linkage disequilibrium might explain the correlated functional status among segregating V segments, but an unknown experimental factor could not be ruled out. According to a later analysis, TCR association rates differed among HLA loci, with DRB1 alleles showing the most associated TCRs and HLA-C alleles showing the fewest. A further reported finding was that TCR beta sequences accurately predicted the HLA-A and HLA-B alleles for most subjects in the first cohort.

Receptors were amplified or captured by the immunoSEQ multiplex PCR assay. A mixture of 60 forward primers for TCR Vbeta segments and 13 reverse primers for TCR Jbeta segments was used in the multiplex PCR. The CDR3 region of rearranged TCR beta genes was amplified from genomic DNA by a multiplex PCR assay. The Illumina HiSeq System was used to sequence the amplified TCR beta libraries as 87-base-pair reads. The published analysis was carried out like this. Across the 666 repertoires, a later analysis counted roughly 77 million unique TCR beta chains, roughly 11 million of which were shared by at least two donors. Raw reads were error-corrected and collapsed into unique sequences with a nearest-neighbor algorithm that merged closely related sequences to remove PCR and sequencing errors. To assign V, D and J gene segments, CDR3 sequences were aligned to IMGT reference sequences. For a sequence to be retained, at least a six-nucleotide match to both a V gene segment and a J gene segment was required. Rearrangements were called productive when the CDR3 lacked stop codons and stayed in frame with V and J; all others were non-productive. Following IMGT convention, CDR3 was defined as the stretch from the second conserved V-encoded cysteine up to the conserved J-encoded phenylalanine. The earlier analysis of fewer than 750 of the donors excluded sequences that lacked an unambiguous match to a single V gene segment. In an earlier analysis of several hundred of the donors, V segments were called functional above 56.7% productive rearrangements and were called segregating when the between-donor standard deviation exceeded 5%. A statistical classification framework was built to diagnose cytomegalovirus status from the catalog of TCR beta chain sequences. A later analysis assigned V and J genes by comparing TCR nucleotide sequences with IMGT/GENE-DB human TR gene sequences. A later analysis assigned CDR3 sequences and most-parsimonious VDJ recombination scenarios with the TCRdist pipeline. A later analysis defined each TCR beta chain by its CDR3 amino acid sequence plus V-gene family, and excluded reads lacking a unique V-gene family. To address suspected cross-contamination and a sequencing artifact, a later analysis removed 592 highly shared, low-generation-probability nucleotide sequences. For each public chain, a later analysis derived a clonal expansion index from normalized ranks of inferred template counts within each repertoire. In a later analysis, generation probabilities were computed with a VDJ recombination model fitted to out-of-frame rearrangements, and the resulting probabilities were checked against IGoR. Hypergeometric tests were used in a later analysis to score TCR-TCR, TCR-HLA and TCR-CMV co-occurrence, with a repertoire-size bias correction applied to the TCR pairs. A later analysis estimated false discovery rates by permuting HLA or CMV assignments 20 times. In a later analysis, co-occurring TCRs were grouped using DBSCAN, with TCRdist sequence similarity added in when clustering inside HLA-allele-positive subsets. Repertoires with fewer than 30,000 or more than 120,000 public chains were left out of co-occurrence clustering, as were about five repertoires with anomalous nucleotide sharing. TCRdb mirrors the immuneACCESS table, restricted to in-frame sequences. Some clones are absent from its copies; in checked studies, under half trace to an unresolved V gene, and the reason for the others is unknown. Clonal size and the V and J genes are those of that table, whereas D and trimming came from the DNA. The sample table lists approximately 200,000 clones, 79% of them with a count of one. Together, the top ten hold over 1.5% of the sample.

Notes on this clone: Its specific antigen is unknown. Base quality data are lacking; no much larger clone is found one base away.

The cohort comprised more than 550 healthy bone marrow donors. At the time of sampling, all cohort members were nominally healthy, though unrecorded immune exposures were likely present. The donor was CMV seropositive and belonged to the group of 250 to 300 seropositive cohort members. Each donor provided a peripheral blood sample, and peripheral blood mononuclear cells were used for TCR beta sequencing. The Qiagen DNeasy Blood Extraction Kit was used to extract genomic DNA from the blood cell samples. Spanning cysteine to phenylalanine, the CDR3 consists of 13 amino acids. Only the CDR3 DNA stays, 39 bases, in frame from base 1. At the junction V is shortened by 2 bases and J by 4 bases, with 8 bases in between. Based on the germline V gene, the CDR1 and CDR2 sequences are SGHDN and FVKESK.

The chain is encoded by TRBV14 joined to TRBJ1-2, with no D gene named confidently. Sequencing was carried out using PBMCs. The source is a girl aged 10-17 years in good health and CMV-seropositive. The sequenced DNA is TGTGCCAGCAGCCAATACCCGAGCTATGGCTACACCTTC. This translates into CASSQYPSYGYTF.